One and the same sample provided the 26 T cell receptor beta chains below, sequenced in a study of circulating and synovial CD4+ cells in juvenile arthritis. The assay was immunoSEQ multiplex PCR, and TCRdb's table has in-frame clones only and misses some. The table shows roughly 2,000 clones, with around 90% occurring only once. Sequenced: HLA-DR+ CD4+ T cells from blood. Subset described: circulating pathogenic-like lymphocytes, sorted as HLA-DR+CD14-CD3+CD4+CD25low/- blood T cells. Receptor source: a human patient with juvenile idiopathic arthritis. Some clones in this sample may be carry-over from other donors' samples.

The chain combines TRBV27 with TRBJ1-1, with D perhaps matching TRBD1 (5 bases). This CDR3 is 13 amino acids long. V was clipped by 6 bases and J by 5 bases, with 13 bases between them. CDR1 is MNHEY and CDR2 is SMNVEV in the germline V gene (reference sequence). CDR3 in amino acids: CASRSRVGTEAFF. The CDR3 DNA follows: TGTGCCAGCAGAAGCAGGGTGGGGACTGAAGCTTTCTTT.

This rearrangement joins TRBV9 to TRBJ2-4; 8 nucleotides match TRBD2. CDR3 length: 15 amino acids. Losses at the gene ends were 2 bases for V and 4 bases for J; bases not matched to a gene: 5. From germline, CDR1 is SGDLS and CDR2 YYNGEE. The CDR3 DNA follows: TGTGCCAGCAGCGTGGAAGCGGGGGAGAAAAACATTCAGTACTTC. Encoded protein: CASSVEAGEKNIQYF.

In its sample, this clone was seen a few times. The chain uses TRBV28 and TRBJ1-3; 7 bases fit TRBD1. Per germline, CDR1 MDHEN and CDR2 SYDVKM. J gave up 5 bases and V 6 bases, and 7 bases lay outside the gene matches. The CDR3 consists of 14 residues. DNA for the CDR3: TGTGCCAGCAGACCTCAGGGGGAGAGAAACACCATATATTTT. This gives the protein CASRPQGERNTIYF.

With regard to this clone: Other DNA variants within this sample encode the same CDR3. The rearrangement uses TRBV4-3 and TRBJ1-6; tentatively, D is TRBD1 (5 bases). The germline V gene encodes CDR1 LGHNA and CDR2 YSLEER. The length of the CDR3 is 14 residues. The germline V and J ends were trimmed by 4 bases and 7 bases, with 11 bases remaining between them. Written as DNA, the CDR3 is TGCGCCAGCAGCCCCGGACATTACAATTCACCCCTCCACTTT. It is translated as CASSPGHYNSPLHF.

This clone was found once. The rearrangement links TRBV18 to TRBJ1-2; the match to TRBD1 covers 8 bases. CDR1 and CDR2 (germline): KGHSH, LQKENI. The CDR3 totals 14 residues. The V gene end was trimmed by 0 bases and the J gene end by 4 bases; junction bases not matched to a gene: 1. CDR3 in amino acids: CASSPPGQAYGYTF. Written as DNA, the CDR3 is TGTGCCAGCTCACCACCGGGACAGGCCTATGGCTACACCTTC.

The chain couples TRBV4-3 to TRBJ2-3, with 10 bases lining up with TRBD1. The CDR3 has 15 residues. J lost 2 bases, V lost 4 bases, and 3 bases had no gene match. Germline CDR1 LGHNA, CDR2 YSLEER. The CDR3 region has the DNA TGCGCCAGCAGCCTCGGGACAGGGGCCACAGATACGCAGTATTTT. Translation gives CASSLGTGATDTQYF.

This chain links TRBV10-3 with TRBJ2-3, with a weak D call TRBD2 (6 bases). The ends were cut back, 2 bases at V and 0 bases at J, with 12 bases in the middle. The CDR3 is made up of 16 amino acids. Germline V lookup: CDR1 ENHRY, CDR2 SYGVKD. The DNA of the CDR3 is TGTGCCATCAGTGAGCTTAGCGGCTCTAGCACAGATACGCAGTATTTT. Translating it yields CAISELSGSSTDTQYF.

This chain uses TRBV6-1 with TRBJ1-2; the match to TRBD1 covers 8 bases. This CDR3 spans 16 amino acids. The germline V gene has CDR1 MNHNS and CDR2 SASEGT. The V and J ends lost 0 bases and 7 bases, in that order; junction bases with no gene match: 10. The CDR3 DNA reads as TGTGCCAGCAGTGAAGCCCCGGGACAGGCAAACCCTGGCTACACCTTC. Protein sequence: CASSEAPGQANPGYTF.

V gene TRBV5-4 combines with J gene TRBJ2-1; the D gene is possibly TRBD2 (5 bases). The CDR3 loop spans 15 amino acids. Trimming stripped 0 bases from V and 6 bases from J, with 13 bases between. From germline, CDR1 is SGHNT and CDR2 YYREEE (reference sequence). The CDR3, as DNA: TGTGCCAGCAGCTTGGGCGGGTACGGCATCAATGAGCAGTTCTTC. It translates to CASSLGGYGINEQFF.

Only one count was recorded for this clone. The chain recombines TRBV10-3 with TRBJ2-2; D uncertain. V was cut by 10 bases and J by 3 bases, with 6 bases left in between. This CDR3 is built from 11 residues. CDR1 is ENHRY and CDR2 is SYGVKD in the germline V gene. This CDR3 reads CATADTGELFF. As DNA, the CDR3 is TGTGCCACCGCGGACACCGGGGAGCTGTTTTTT.

The chain employs TRBV6-5 and TRBJ2-5; TRBD1 matches at 7 bases. Germline V gene lookup returns CDR1 MNHEY and CDR2 SVGAGI. With V trimmed by 6 bases and J by 4 bases, 2 bases remained unmatched. CDR3 length equals 12 residues. The DNA for the CDR3 is TGTGCCAGCAGGACAGGGTTAGAGACCCAGTACTTC. Translation gives CASRTGLETQYF.

The chain joins TRBV30 to TRBJ1-2, with 7 bases identical to TRBD1. The trim removed 0 bases at V and 8 bases at J, leaving 6 bases unmatched. This CDR3 spans 13 amino acids. Germline V gene lookup returns CDR1 GTSNPN and CDR2 SVGIG (reference sequence). CDR3: CAWSVRQGGGYTF. The CDR3 bases are TGTGCCTGGAGTGTACGACAGGGTGGAGGCTACACCTTC.

The V gene is TRBV28, the J gene TRBJ1-2, with no clear D. Trimming removed 1 base from V and 0 bases from J, with 6 bases in between. The germline V gene has CDR1 MDHEN and CDR2 SYDVKM. This CDR3 has 14 amino acids. The CDR3 spells CASSLSPANYGYTF. CDR3 DNA: TGTGCCAGCAGTTTATCCCCAGCTAACTATGGCTACACCTTC.

V and J are TRBV27 and TRBJ2-3, with D possibly being TRBD1 (6 bases). The CDR3 has 16 amino acids. The V gene's germline CDR1 is MNHEY and CDR2 SMNVEV (reference sequence). The germline V and J ends were trimmed by 5 bases and 1 base, with 16 bases remaining between them. The CDR3 here is CASSTINRVRTDTQYF. DNA of the CDR3: TGTGCCAGCAGTACTATTAACAGGGTCCGCACAGATACGCAGTATTTT.

This rearrangement joins TRBV7-6 to TRBJ1-5, with TRBD1 matching 7 bases. Per the germline V gene, CDR1 is SGHVS and CDR2 is FNYEAQ. V shed 8 bases and J 6 bases; nucleotides not matched to a gene: 16. The CDR3 has 16 amino acids. The CDR3 loop is CASGPSGQPWGQPQHF. For the CDR3, the DNA is TGTGCCAGCGGCCCCTCGGGACAGCCGTGGGGTCAGCCCCAGCATTTT.

V and J are TRBV19 and TRBJ1-6, with a weak D call TRBD1 (6 bases). The CDR3 spans 18 residues. Germline CDR1 and CDR2: LNHDA and SQIVND (reference sequence). V lost 5 bases, J lost 0 bases, and 17 bases lay in between. The CDR3 reads CASSPTPTGSSYNSPLHF. CDR3 DNA sequence: TGTGCCAGTAGTCCGACGCCAACAGGGAGCTCCTATAATTCACCCCTCCACTTT.

This clone was picked up a small number of times. The chain employs TRBV5-1 and TRBJ1-2; D call uncertain. Germline V gene data show CDR1 as SGHRS and CDR2 as YFSETQ. V dropped 0 bases and J dropped 4 bases, with 10 bases sitting between them. This CDR3 is built from 14 residues. CDR3 DNA sequence: TGCGCCAGCAGCTTGGGCCACGTAGCCTATGGCTACACCTTC. Its protein product is CASSLGHVAYGYTF.

CDR3 nucleotide sequence: TGTGCCAGTAGTAGTTCGAGGTATAATTCACCCCTCCACTTT. Translating it yields CASSSSRYNSPLHF. The chain combines TRBV19 with TRBJ1-6; unclear D gene. V dropped 4 bases and J dropped 4 bases, with 8 bases sitting between them. The CDR3 covers 14 residues. CDR1 is LNHDA, CDR2 SQIVND, per germline (reference sequence).

The chain recombines TRBV10-3 with TRBJ2-5; TRBD2 matches 9 bases. This CDR3 comprises 14 residues. CDR1 and CDR2 from the germline V gene are ENHRY and SYGVKD. Trimming at V came to 3 bases and at J to 9 bases, leaving 8 bases not matched to a gene. The CDR3 protein is CAISEGGGGAPQYF. The CDR3, as DNA: TGTGCCATCAGTGAAGGAGGCGGGGGGGCACCCCAGTACTTC.

As for this clone: The sample has other DNA sequences that encode this CDR3 too. V and J are TRBV6-5 and TRBJ2-7; 9 positions match TRBD1. Trimming took 6 bases from V and 4 from J; bases not matched to a gene: 7. The CDR3 covers 14 residues. Germline values: CDR1 MNHEY, CDR2 SVGAGI. The CDR3: CASRRGQGLYEQYF. CDR3 bases: TGTGCCAGCAGGCGGGGACAGGGCCTATACGAGCAGTACTTC.

In nucleotides, the CDR3 is TGTGCCTGGAGTACGGGTGGCAGGGTTAATAGTCAGCCCCAGCATTTT. Amino acids: CAWSTGGRVNSQPQHF. V is TRBV30 and J is TRBJ1-5; possibly TRBD1 for D (5 bases). The V end lost 2 bases, the J end lost 6 bases, and 20 bases lay between the germline ends. The CDR3 length is 16 residues. Germline-derived CDR1 and CDR2 are GTSNPN and SVGIG (reference sequence).

The chain links TRBV5-1 to TRBJ1-2; perhaps TRBD1 as D (5 bases). Germline loops: CDR1 SGHRS, CDR2 YFSETQ. CDR3 length: 13 residues. Deletions cut 0 bases from V and 7 bases from J, with 10 bases between. The CDR3 protein is CASSLGQGGGYTF. The CDR3 nucleotides are TGCGCCAGCAGCTTGGGCCAGGGTGGTGGCTACACCTTC.

This rearrangement joins TRBV27 to TRBJ2-7; 7 bases map to TRBD2. CDR3 length: 15 amino acids. V was clipped by 0 bases and J by 3 bases; unmatched bases: 5. Germline V gene sequence: CDR1 MNHEY, CDR2 SMNVEV (reference sequence). This chain's CDR3 is CASSLSGGGVYEQYF. In DNA, the CDR3 is TGTGCCAGCAGTTTATCGGGGGGAGGGGTCTACGAGCAGTACTTC.

The V call is TRBV11-1, the J call TRBJ1-1, with 7 bases that match TRBD1. The CDR3 spans 12 residues. V lost 5 bases and J lost 9; bases outside the gene matches: 6. In germline, CDR1 is SGHAT, CDR2 FQDESV (reference sequence). The CDR3 bases are TGTGCCAGCAGCAGGGGACAGTCAAAAGCTTTCTTT. This codes for CASSRGQSKAFF.

J is TRBJ2-7 and V is TRBV6-1, with 7 bases lining up with TRBD1. Germline CDR1 is MNHNS and CDR2 is SASEGT. The CDR3 loop spans 15 amino acids. J lost 1 base, V lost 3 bases, and 6 bases had no gene match. The CDR3 here is CASSDGTAPSYEQYF. CDR3 coding DNA: TGTGCCAGCAGTGACGGGACAGCGCCTTCCTACGAGCAGTACTTC.

The chain links TRBV7-2 to TRBJ2-5; D may be TRBD2 (6 bases). The last part of the DNA fits TRBJ2-7 better; the J call may be wrong. This CDR3 comprises 14 residues. Germline V gene lookup returns CDR1 SGHTA and CDR2 FQGNSA. In nucleotides, the CDR3 is TGTGCCAGCAGCTTAAGCGGGTTTTCCTACGAGCAGTACTTC. It encodes CASSLSGFSYEQYF.